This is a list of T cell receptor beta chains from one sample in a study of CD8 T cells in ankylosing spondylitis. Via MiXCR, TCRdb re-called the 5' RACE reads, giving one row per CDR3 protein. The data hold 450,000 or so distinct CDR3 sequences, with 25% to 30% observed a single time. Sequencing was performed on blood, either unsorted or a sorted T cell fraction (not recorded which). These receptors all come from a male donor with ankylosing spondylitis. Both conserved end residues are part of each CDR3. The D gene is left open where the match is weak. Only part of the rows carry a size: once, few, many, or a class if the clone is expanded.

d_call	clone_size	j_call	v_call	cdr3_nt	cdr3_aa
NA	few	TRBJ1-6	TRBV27	TGTGCCAGCAGTTACAACCCCCGGGCAGGGGCGAGACCCCTCCACTTT	CASSYNPRAGARPLHF
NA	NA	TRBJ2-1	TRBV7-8	TGTGCCAGCAGCTTAGAGGTAGCTTTATACAATGAGCAGTTCTTC	CASSLEVALYNEQFF
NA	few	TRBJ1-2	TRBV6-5	TGTGCCAGCAGTTACGAGGGGAACCTCGGCTATGGCTACACCTTC	CASSYEGNLGYGYTF
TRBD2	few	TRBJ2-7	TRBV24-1	TGTGCCACCATGAAGACTAGCGGGAGTCAGTACGAGCAGTACTTC	CATMKTSGSQYEQYF
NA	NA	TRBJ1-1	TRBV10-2	TGCGCCAGCAGTGAGTCGGCCAGGGGTAGGACTGAAGCTTTCTTT	CASSESARGRTEAFF
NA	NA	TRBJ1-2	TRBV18	TGTGCCAGCTCACCATCCGGGGATGGCTACACCTTC	CASSPSGDGYTF
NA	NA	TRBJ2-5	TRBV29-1	TGCAGCGTTGACAGGGGAAGGAGGGAGACCCAGTACTTC	CSVDRGRRETQYF
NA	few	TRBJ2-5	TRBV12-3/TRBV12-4	TGTGCCACCGCACAAATCCCAGAGACCCAGTACTTC	CATAQIPETQYF
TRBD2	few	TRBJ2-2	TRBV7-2	TGTGCCAGCAGCTTAGCGGGGCCTAGCGGGAACACCGGGGAGCTGTTTTTT	CASSLAGPSGNTGELFF
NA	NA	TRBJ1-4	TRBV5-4	TGTGCCAGCAGCCAAACGACAACAACTAATGAAAAACTGTTTTTT	CASSQTTTTNEKLFF
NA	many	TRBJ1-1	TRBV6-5	TGTGCCAGCAGTTCCGAAGCCCGGGAGCCTGAAGCTTTCTTT	CASSSEAREPEAFF
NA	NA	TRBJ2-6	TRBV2	TGTGCCAGCAGTGTCCCCTCTGGGGCCAACGTCCTGACTTTC	CASSVPSGANVLTF
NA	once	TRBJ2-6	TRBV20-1	TGCAGTGCTAGGGGGGGAACCGGGGCCAACGTCCTGACTTTC	CSARGGTGANVLTF
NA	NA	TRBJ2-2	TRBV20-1	TGCAGTGCTACCGAGGGGATCAAAGGGGAGCTGTTTTTT	CSATEGIKGELFF
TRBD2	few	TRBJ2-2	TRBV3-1	TGTGCCAGCAGTTCACTAGGGGGACTAGCGGGAGAAACCGGGGAGCTGTTTTTT	CASSSLGGLAGETGELFF
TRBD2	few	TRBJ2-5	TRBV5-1	TGCGCCAGCAGCCCCACTAGCGGGATGGTGGGGGAGACCCAGTACTTC	CASSPTSGMVGETQYF
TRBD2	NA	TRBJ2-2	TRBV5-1	TGCGCCAGCAGCTTCGCGGGAGTAGGCACCGGGGAGCTGTTTTTT	CASSFAGVGTGELFF
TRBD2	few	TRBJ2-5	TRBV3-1	TGTGCCAGCAGCTTTAGGATGGGACTAGTCCAAGAGACCCAGTACTTC	CASSFRMGLVQETQYF
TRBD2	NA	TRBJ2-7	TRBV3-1	TGTGCCAGCAGCCAGGCCGGACTAGCGTCGCACGAGCAGTACTTC	CASSQAGLASHEQYF
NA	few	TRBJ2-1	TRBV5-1	TGCGCCAGCAGCCCGGGGCCTTCGGGTGAGCAGTTCTTC	CASSPGPSGEQFF
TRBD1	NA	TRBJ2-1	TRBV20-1	TGCAGTGCTTATAACAGGGGCGACAATGAGCAGTTCTTC	CSAYNRGDNEQFF
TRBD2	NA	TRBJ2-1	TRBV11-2	TGTGCCAGCAGCTTAGGAGGGACTAGCGGGAGAGGTGAGCAGTTCTTC	CASSLGGTSGRGEQFF
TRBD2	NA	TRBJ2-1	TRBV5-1	TGCGCCAGCAGCTTGGCCCTTACTAGCGGGGACAATGAGCAGTTCTTC	CASSLALTSGDNEQFF
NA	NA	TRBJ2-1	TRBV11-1	TGTGCCAGCAGCTTATTCCGGTCAGACAATGAGCAGTTCTTC	CASSLFRSDNEQFF
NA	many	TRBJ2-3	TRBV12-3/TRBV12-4	TGTGCCAGCAGTTTCCAGGTCAGGGATACGCAGTATTTT	CASSFQVRDTQYF
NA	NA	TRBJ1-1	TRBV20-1	TGCAGTGCTAGAGCGGATTCGGACACTGAAGCTTTCTTT	CSARADSDTEAFF
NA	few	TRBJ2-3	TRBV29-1	TGCAGCGTTCTTGAGCCTAGCACAGATACGCAGTATTTT	CSVLEPSTDTQYF
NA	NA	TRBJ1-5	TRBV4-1	TGCGCCAGCAGCCAAGACGGTCGGTCATTAAATCAGCCCCAGCATTTT	CASSQDGRSLNQPQHF
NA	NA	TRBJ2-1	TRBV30	TGTGCCTGGAGTGTAGACAGATACGGTGAGCAGTTCTTC	CAWSVDRYGEQFF
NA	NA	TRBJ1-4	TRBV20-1	TGCAGTGCCCTCCCGGGTGCCAGTCTAACTAATGAAAAACTGTTTTTT	CSALPGASLTNEKLFF
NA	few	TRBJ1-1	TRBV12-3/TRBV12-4	TGTGCCAGCAGAACCCAGGGGAACACTGAAGCTTTCTTT	CASRTQGNTEAFF
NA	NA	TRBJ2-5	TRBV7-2	TGTGCCAGCAGCTTAGGGCGTGGGGGGTCAAACCAAGAGACCCAGTACTTC	CASSLGRGGSNQETQYF
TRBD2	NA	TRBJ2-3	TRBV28	TGTGCCAGTTTTCTAGCGGGAGGCAGTAGCACAGATACGCAGTATTTT	CASFLAGGSSTDTQYF
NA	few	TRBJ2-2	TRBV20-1	TGCAGTGCCGTTTCCGGCGGGGAGCTGTTTTTT	CSAVSGGELFF
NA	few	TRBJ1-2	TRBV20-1	TGCAGTGCAAGACGGGACACCAACTATGGCTACACCTTC	CSARRDTNYGYTF
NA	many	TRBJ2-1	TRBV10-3	TGTGCCATCAGTGAGTCGATGACTAGTGTGCCGTTCTTC	CAISESMTSVPFF
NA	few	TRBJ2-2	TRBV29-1	TGCAGCGTTCGATCAGCTGACACCGGGGAGCTGTTTTTT	CSVRSADTGELFF
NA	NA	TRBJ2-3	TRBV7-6	TGTGCCAGCAATAATAGGGCCATCACAGATACGCAGTATTTT	CASNNRAITDTQYF
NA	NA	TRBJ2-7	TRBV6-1	TGTGCCAGCAGTGAAAGTGGCTTCTACTACGAGCAGTACTTC	CASSESGFYYEQYF
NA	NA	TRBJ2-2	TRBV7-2	TGTGCCAGCAGCCCGGGAACGTTCGCGAACACCGGGGAGCTGTTTTTT	CASSPGTFANTGELFF
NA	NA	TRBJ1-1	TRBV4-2	TGTGCCAGCAGCCAAGATCCCCCTGGGCGGAACACTGAAGCTTTCTTT	CASSQDPPGRNTEAFF
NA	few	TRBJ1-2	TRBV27	TGTGCCAGCAAGGTAGTCAGGGATTATAACTATGGCTACACCTTC	CASKVVRDYNYGYTF
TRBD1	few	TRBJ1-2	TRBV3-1	TGTGCCAGCAGCCAAGCTGCGACAGGGGACAACTATGGCTACACCTTC	CASSQAATGDNYGYTF
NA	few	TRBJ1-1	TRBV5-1	TGCGCCAGCAGATTACAGGAGAACACTGAAGCTTTCTTT	CASRLQENTEAFF
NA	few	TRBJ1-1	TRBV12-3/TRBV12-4	TGTGCCAGCAGTTCTACGGTACCAAACACTGAAGCTTTCTTT	CASSSTVPNTEAFF
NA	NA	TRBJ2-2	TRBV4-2	TGTGCCAGCAGCCAAGAGCCAAGCGGAAAAAACACCGGGGAGCTGTTTTTT	CASSQEPSGKNTGELFF
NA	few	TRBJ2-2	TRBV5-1	TGCGCCAGCAGCTTGGCCATACGGGGAACCGGGGAGCTGTTTTTT	CASSLAIRGTGELFF